The sequence of this TCR delta chain was determined in a study of gamma-delta chains in newborns, infants, children. Across the study: Polyclonal expansion of innate γδ T cells after birth follows microbial exposure.

Per the germline V gene, CDR1 is NSMFDY and CDR2 is ISSIKDK. The CDR3 contains 15 residues. Trimming pared 3 bases from V and 0 bases from J, leaving 7 bases between. Details on this clone: The protein given by TCRdb reflects a much larger clone and differs at residue 5 from this DNA's translation, likely from a read error; the protein shown is the DNA's translation.

TCRdb re-called the reads through CATT. Found here are fewer than 4,500 delta-chain clones, roughly 2.1% of them singletons; the top ten hold approximately 15%. The chain joins TRAV29/DV5 to TRDJ3; D unclear. This TCR was recovered from a child who was a newborn, infant or young child, either healthy, febrile or measles-vaccinated (not recorded which). Input material: blood. The CDR3 region is CAATESSWDTRQMFF. DNA for the CDR3: TGTGCAGCAACTGAGAGCTCCTGGGACACCCGACAGATGTTTTTC.